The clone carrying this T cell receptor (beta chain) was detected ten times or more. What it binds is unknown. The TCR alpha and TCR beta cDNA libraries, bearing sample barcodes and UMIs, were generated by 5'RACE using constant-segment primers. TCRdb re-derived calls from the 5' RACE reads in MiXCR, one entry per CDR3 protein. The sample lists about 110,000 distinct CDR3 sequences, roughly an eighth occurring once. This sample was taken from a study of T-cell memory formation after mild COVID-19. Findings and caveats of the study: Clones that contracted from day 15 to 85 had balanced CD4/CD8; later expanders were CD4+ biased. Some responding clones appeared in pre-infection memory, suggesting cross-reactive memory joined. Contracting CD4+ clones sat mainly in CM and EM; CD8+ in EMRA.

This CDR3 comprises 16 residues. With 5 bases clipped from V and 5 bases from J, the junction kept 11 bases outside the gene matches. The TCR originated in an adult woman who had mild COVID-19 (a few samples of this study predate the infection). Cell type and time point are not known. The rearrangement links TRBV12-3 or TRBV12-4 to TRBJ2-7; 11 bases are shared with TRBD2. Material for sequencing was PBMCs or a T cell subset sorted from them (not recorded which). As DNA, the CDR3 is TGTGCCAGCAGTACTACCCGACTAGCGGGAACTGACGAGCAGTACTTC. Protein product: CASSTTRLAGTDEQYF.